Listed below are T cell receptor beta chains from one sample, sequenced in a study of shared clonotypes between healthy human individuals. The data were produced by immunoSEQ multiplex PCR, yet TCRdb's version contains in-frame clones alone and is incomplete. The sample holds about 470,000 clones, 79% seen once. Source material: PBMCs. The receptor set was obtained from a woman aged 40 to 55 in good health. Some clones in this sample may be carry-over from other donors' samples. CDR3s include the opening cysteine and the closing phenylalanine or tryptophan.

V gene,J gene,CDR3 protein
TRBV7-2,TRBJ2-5,CASSAAPAPRGTQYF
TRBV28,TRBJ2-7,CASSLRDRQVSYEQYF
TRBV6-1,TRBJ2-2,CASSEGTSGVTGELFF
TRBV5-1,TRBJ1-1,CASSPRGGGTGSGTEAFF
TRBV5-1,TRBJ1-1,CASSLTAGTENTEAFF
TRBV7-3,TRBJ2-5,CASSLGRGRQETQYF
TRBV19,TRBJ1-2,CASTSQTGGDYGYTF
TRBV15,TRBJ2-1,CATSRRPNSGRGHEQFF
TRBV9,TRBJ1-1,CASRGAGTEAFF
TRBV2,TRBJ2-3,CASSGGYTQYF
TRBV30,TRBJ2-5,CAWSGTIFQETQYF
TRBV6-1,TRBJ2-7,CASSIGQVYYEQYF
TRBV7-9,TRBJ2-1,CASSSTSGRATYNEQFF
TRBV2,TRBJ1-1,CASSTEVGRAEAFF
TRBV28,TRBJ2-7,CASNLSGGRYEQYF
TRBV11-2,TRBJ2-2,CASSLTSYSSGELFF
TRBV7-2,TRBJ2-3,CASSLPGSGTAVDTQYF
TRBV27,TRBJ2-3,CASSPFWAGPLDTQYF
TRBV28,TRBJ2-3,CASSLAGGPGDTQYF